A selection of T cell receptor beta chains follows, all from one sample in a study of blood T cell repertoires in COVID-19. The repertoire was sequenced with immunoSEQ multiplex PCR; TCRdb's copy has only in-frame clones and lacks some. The data hold 60,000 to 90,000 clones, with roughly 81% observed a single time. The material sequenced was peripheral blood. These receptors were obtained from a man aged 60 to 69 with COVID-19, enrolled during active disease. The conserved cysteine and the conserved F or W are not part of the CDR3 here. A D gene is named only where the DNA matches it firmly.

V gene: TRBV5-6; D gene: .; J gene: TRBJ1-6; CDR3 protein: ASSPTRVFNSPLH
V gene: TRBV21-1; D gene: .; J gene: TRBJ2-2; CDR3 protein: ASSGLTSGSLNTGELF
V gene: TRBV18; D gene: TRBD1; J gene: TRBJ2-7; CDR3 protein: ASSPLDRGREQY
V gene: TRBV28; D gene: .; J gene: TRBJ1-6; CDR3 protein: ASRENNSPLH
V gene: TRBV3-1/TRBV3-2; D gene: .; J gene: TRBJ2-7; CDR3 protein: ASSQELVRY
V gene: TRBV5-1; D gene: .; J gene: TRBJ1-2; CDR3 protein: ASSLTGVGTDGYT
V gene: TRBV3-1/TRBV3-2; D gene: .; J gene: TRBJ1-3; CDR3 protein: ASSQEQGYSGNTIY
V gene: TRBV6-5; D gene: .; J gene: TRBJ1-6; CDR3 protein: ASSSGTDNSPLH
V gene: TRBV5-1; D gene: .; J gene: TRBJ2-7; CDR3 protein: ASSLALGRNEQY
V gene: TRBV7-9; D gene: TRBD1; J gene: TRBJ1-1; CDR3 protein: ASRDGQVNTEAF
V gene: TRBV29-1; D gene: .; J gene: TRBJ1-1; CDR3 protein: SVVRGSNTEAF
V gene: TRBV3-1/TRBV3-2; D gene: .; J gene: TRBJ1-1; CDR3 protein: ASSQAGAGDTEAF
V gene: TRBV27; D gene: .; J gene: TRBJ2-2; CDR3 protein: ASSFSGGAGELF
V gene: TRBV4-2; D gene: TRBD2; J gene: TRBJ2-5; CDR3 protein: ASSPRGTSGRAGETQY